The text below deals with one T cell receptor beta chain. This entry is derived from a study of cytomegalovirus exposure and HLA in healthy donors. Use of 60 Vbeta and 13 Jbeta primers characterized the PCR. Measured with immunoSEQ multiplex PCR; TCRdb has only the in-frame clones, and not every one. Among over 120,000 clones listed, 74% were seen once. CDR3 length: 15 amino acids. From germline, CDR1 is MDHEN and CDR2 SYDVKM. V dropped 4 bases and J dropped 2; count of bases not matched to a gene: 5. Sequencing input: PBMCs. The source of this sequence is a young man in good health and CMV-seropositive. V gene TRBV28 combines with J gene TRBJ2-7, with 10 bases aligning to TRBD2. CDR3 DNA sequence: TGTGCCAGCAGTTCCAAGCGGGGGGGGGCCTACGAGCAGTACTTC. It encodes CASSSKRGGAYEQYF.